One and the same sample provided the 10 T cell receptor beta chains below, sequenced in a study of technical replicates of blood from several donors. Sequencing used immunoSEQ multiplex PCR; TCRdb keeps in-frame clones, though not all of them. The sample contains about 79,000 clones, 91% of which appear only once. Sequencing was done on a sample of T cells isolated from PBMCs. The source is a human donor in good health. Some clones in this sample may be carry-over from other donors' samples.

The V and J genes are TRBV4-3 and TRBJ2-1, with 7 bases aligning to TRBD2. The germline V gene has CDR1 LGHNA and CDR2 YSLEER. This CDR3 is built from 19 residues. V shed 4 bases, J shed 0 bases, and the junction held 15 bases outside the gene matches. Written as DNA, the CDR3 is TGCGCCAGCAGCCTTAGGACTAGTTTGGCAAGCGGCTCCTACAATGAGCAGTTCTTC. Translated: CASSLRTSLASGSYNEQFF.

The chain combines TRBV30 with TRBJ2-7, with 8 bases aligning to TRBD2. The junction had 13 bases not matched to a gene; V was cut back by 1 base and J by 8 bases. CDR1 and CDR2 from the germline V gene are GTSNPN and SVGIG (reference sequence). CDR3 size: 15 residues. The CDR3 spells CAWSAVTSGFTKQYF. The DNA for the CDR3 is TGTGCCTGGAGTGCAGTAACTAGCGGATTTACGAAGCAGTACTTC.

J is TRBJ2-2 and V is TRBV30; 8 bases align to TRBD2. This CDR3 spans 16 amino acids. The germline V gene encodes CDR1 GTSNPN and CDR2 SVGIG (reference sequence). V lost 0 bases, J lost 3 bases, and 6 bases stayed unmatched. CDR3 nucleotide sequence: TGTGCCTGGAGTGTACGGGGGGGATGGGACACCGGGGAGCTGTTTTTT. Translating gives CAWSVRGGWDTGELFF.

The rearrangement links TRBV5-6 to TRBJ2-7; TRBD2 agrees at 9 bases. Trimming cost V 0 bases and J 5 bases; bases outside gene matches: 9. CDR3 length: 16 amino acids. Per the germline V gene, CDR1 is SGHDT and CDR2 is YYEEEE. The CDR3: CASSLVFSGRPNEQYF. CDR3 nucleotides: TGTGCCAGCAGCTTGGTATTTAGCGGGAGACCGAACGAGCAGTACTTC.

The chain joins TRBV6-1 to TRBJ1-3, with D tentatively TRBD1 (6 bases). The CDR3 is 13 amino acids. Germline CDR1 and CDR2: MNHNS and SASEGT. Trimming took 3 bases from V and 7 from J, leaving 10 bases between them. The CDR3 region has the DNA TGTGCCAGCAGTGAGGGGGCTCTTAACACCATATATTTT. Translated, it gives CASSEGALNTIYF.

The chain couples TRBV5-1 to TRBJ2-1; D remains ambiguous. The CDR3 sequence is 15 residues long. The germline V and J ends were trimmed by 2 bases and 0 bases, with 9 bases remaining between them. The germline V gene encodes CDR1 SGHRS and CDR2 YFSETQ. The CDR3 DNA follows: TGCGCCAGCAGCTTAACCGCGAGCTCCTACAATGAGCAGTTCTTC. Residues: CASSLTASSYNEQFF.

The chain joins TRBV10-3 to TRBJ1-1; maybe TRBD1 (5 bases). The CDR3 contains 15 residues. The V gene lost 5 bases and the J gene lost 1 base, with 14 bases spanning the gap. Per the germline V gene, CDR1 is ENHRY and CDR2 is SYGVKD. The CDR3 sequence: CAISQGDWENTEAFF. The DNA for the CDR3 is TGTGCCATCAGTCAAGGGGACTGGGAGAACACTGAAGCTTTCTTT.

J is TRBJ1-2 and V is TRBV5-4, with D tentatively TRBD1 (6 bases). V was trimmed by 3 bases and J by 4 bases, leaving 13 bases between them. The germline V gene encodes CDR1 SGHNT and CDR2 YYREEE (reference sequence). CDR3 length equals 14 residues. In DNA, the CDR3 is TGTGCCAGCAGCTCGTCAGGGGTTAGCTATGGCTACACCTTC. Residues: CASSSSGVSYGYTF.

The V and J genes are TRBV18 and TRBJ2-7; D is possibly TRBD1 (5 bases). CDR3 length: 13 amino acids. Trimming removed 3 bases from V and 2 bases from J, with 8 bases in between. Germline CDR1 and CDR2: KGHSH and LQKENI. CDR3 DNA: TGTGCCAGCTCACCGGGGCTCCCCTACGAGCAGTACTTC. Translation: CASSPGLPYEQYF.

Here the CDR3 DNA reads TGTGCCAGCACCGGGGGTCCCGTCTCCTACAATGAGCAGTTCTTC. It encodes CASTGGPVSYNEQFF. The V call is TRBV9, the J call TRBJ2-1, with a possible D match to TRBD2 (6 bases). V was clipped by 6 bases and J by 0 bases, with 13 bases between them. Germline V CDR1 and CDR2: SGDLS, YYNGEE. CDR3 length equals 15 residues.